The 18 T cell receptor beta chains reported below all come from one sample, sequenced in a study of blood T cell repertoires in COVID-19. Measured with immunoSEQ multiplex PCR; TCRdb has only the in-frame clones, and not every one. The sample has about 210,000 clones, roughly 84% seen once. Source material: PBMCs or T cells enriched from blood (not recorded which). The receptors were sampled from a woman in her thirties who had been exposed to COVID-19.

The rearrangement links TRBV5-1 to TRBJ2-7; 9 bases are shared with TRBD1. CDR3 length: 17 amino acids. J was trimmed by 1 base and V by 6 bases; bases with no gene match: 14. From germline, CDR1 is SGHRS and CDR2 YFSETQ. For the CDR3, the DNA is TGCGCCAGCAAAGCGCTGGACAGGGGTTACCTTTCCTACGAGCAGTACTTC. Its translation: CASKALDRGYLSYEQYF.

The chain has TRBV12-3 or TRBV12-4 and TRBJ2-4; D is ambiguous. V lost 7 bases and J 8 bases, leaving 12 bases between the germline ends. The CDR3 consists of 12 residues. The DNA of the CDR3 is TGTGCCAGCACTGACTTTAGGTACATTCAGTACTTC. It is translated as CASTDFRYIQYF.

This chain joins TRBV4-1 and TRBJ1-3; TRBD1 is a possible D gene (6 bases). Germline CDR1 MGHRA, CDR2 YSYEKL. CDR3 length: 13 amino acids. The germline V and J ends were trimmed by 2 bases and 8 bases, with 10 bases remaining between them. This CDR3 reads CASSQQGGYTIYF. The CDR3 DNA reads TGCGCCAGCAGCCAACAAGGGGGATACACCATATATTTT.

The chain joins TRBV7-9 to TRBJ2-3, with TRBD1 matching over 8 bases. Germline V lookup: CDR1 SEHNR, CDR2 FQNEAQ (reference sequence). V lost 5 bases to trimming and J lost 2 bases; unmatched junction nucleotides: 9. CDR3 length: 16 amino acids. The CDR3 region is CASSRRGDRFTDTQYF. As DNA, the CDR3 is TGTGCCAGCAGCCGCAGGGGGGACAGGTTCACAGATACGCAGTATTTT.

The gene calls are TRBV2 and TRBJ1-2; D may be TRBD1 (6 bases). V lost 3 bases to trimming and J lost 7 bases, with 15 bases between them. This CDR3 is built from 14 residues. CDR1 is SNHLY, CDR2 FYNNEI, per germline. The CDR3 DNA follows: TGTGCCAGCAGTGAGATTCAGGGGTCGGGTGGCTACACCTTC. Translation gives CASSEIQGSGGYTF.

CDR3 sequence reads: CAISAPGLGGYTF. The CDR3 DNA is TGTGCCATCAGTGCTCCTGGGCTTGGCGGCTACACCTTC. V and J are TRBV10-3 and TRBJ1-2; D not resolved. The CDR3 totals 13 residues. With 4 bases removed from V and 8 bases from J, the gap between germline ends came to 14 bases. Germline lookup yields CDR1 ENHRY and CDR2 SYGVKD.

The rearrangement joins TRBV18 to TRBJ1-1; TRBD1 matches 8 bases. CDR1 KGHSH and CDR2 LQKENI come from the germline V gene. Trimming removed 6 bases from V and 3 bases from J; junction bases left unmatched: 9. The CDR3 has 15 residues. CDR3 DNA sequence: TGTGCCAGCTCCCGCTTGACAGGGGACTACACTGAAGCTTTCTTT. Amino acid sequence: CASSRLTGDYTEAFF.

This clone was counted once. The gene calls are TRBV21-1 and TRBJ1-1; the D call TRBD1 from the table was never checked on the DNA. TRBV21-1 is a known pseudogene. This CDR3 is built from 15 residues. CDR3 DNA: TGTGCCAGCAGCAACTGTACGGGGCAGGGGACTGAAGCTTTCTTT. It translates to CASSNCTGQGTEAFF.

V is TRBV5-5 and J is TRBJ2-7; D is ambiguous. The CDR3 spans 15 residues. Per the germline V gene, CDR1 is SGHKS and CDR2 is YYEKEE (reference sequence). V was pared by 4 bases and J by 5 bases, with 19 bases between. CDR3 region: CASSRHRPESDEQYF. As DNA, the CDR3 is TGTGCCAGCAGCCGACACCGGCCTGAGAGTGACGAGCAGTACTTC.

This clone was seen only a few times. V gene TRBV2 combines with J gene TRBJ1-1; D ambiguous. This CDR3 has 14 residues. Germline V gene sequence: CDR1 SNHLY, CDR2 FYNNEI. The ends were cut back, 4 bases at V and 0 bases at J, with 9 bases in the middle. As DNA, the CDR3 is TGTGCCAGCAGTGTTGAGGGATTGAACACTGAAGCTTTCTTT. It encodes CASSVEGLNTEAFF.

The chain has TRBV11-2 and TRBJ2-7; 7 bases align to TRBD1. There are 12 residues in the CDR3. Germline values: CDR1 SGHAT, CDR2 FQNNGV. The trim removed 5 bases at V and 5 bases at J, leaving 3 bases unmatched. CDR3 sequence reads: CASSPTGNEQYF. In DNA form, the CDR3 reads TGTGCCAGCAGCCCGACAGGGAACGAGCAGTACTTC.

The V and J genes are TRBV5-6 and TRBJ1-3; 9 nucleotides match TRBD1. Germline loops: CDR1 SGHDT, CDR2 YYEEEE. V lost 0 bases to trimming and J lost 4 bases; unmatched junction nucleotides: 8. The CDR3 totals 17 residues. The CDR3 is CASSLAADRGFGNTIYF. DNA for the CDR3: TGTGCCAGCAGCTTGGCCGCCGACAGGGGGTTCGGAAACACCATATATTTT. The complete variable domain, with remaining parts taken from reference TRBV5-6 and TRBJ1-3, reads DAGVTQSPTHLIKTRGQQVTLRCSPKSGHDTVSWYQQALGQGPQFIFQYYEEEERQRGNFPDRFSGHQFPNYSSELNVNALLLGDSALYLCASSLAADRGFGNTIYFGEGSWLTVV.

The chain has TRBV12-5 and TRBJ2-2, with TRBD1 as a possible D gene (5 bases). The V end lost 4 bases, the J end lost 10 bases, and 16 bases lay between the germline ends. In germline, CDR1 is LGHNT, CDR2 FRNRAP. This CDR3 contains 14 residues. CDR3 bases: TGTGCTAGTGGTTCGAGAACAGGTCCGGAGGAGCTGTTTTTT. This encodes CASGSRTGPEELFF.

The V call is TRBV2, the J call TRBJ2-3; TRBD2 aligns across 8 bases. CDR1 and CDR2 from the germline V gene are SNHLY and FYNNEI. The V and J ends lost 6 bases and 3 bases, in that order; junction bases with no gene match: 5. The CDR3 contains 14 residues. In DNA, the CDR3 is TGTGCCAGCAGATTCGGGAGGGGTACAGATACGCAGTATTTT. It specifies CASRFGRGTDTQYF.

The rearrangement joins TRBV18 to TRBJ1-1; 7 bases align to TRBD1. The V segment lost 2 bases and the J segment 6 bases; nucleotides outside the gene matches: 6. Germline V CDR1 and CDR2: KGHSH, LQKENI. The CDR3 runs 14 residues. CDR3 region: CASSPVDRAAEAFF. For the CDR3, the DNA is TGTGCCAGCTCACCAGTTGACAGGGCTGCTGAAGCTTTCTTT.

The chain has TRBV6-2 or TRBV6-3 and TRBJ2-7, with unresolved D. There are 13 residues in the CDR3. Germline CDR1 reads MNHEY; CDR2 reads SVGEGT. Trimming took off 2 bases at V and 3 bases at J, with 8 bases between the two ends. This CDR3 reads CASSYNRYYEQYF. For the CDR3, the DNA is TGTGCCAGCAGTTACAACAGATACTACGAGCAGTACTTC.

V gene TRBV9 combines with J gene TRBJ1-1, with 7 positions matching TRBD1. Germline V CDR1 and CDR2: SGDLS, YYNGEE. The CDR3 has 14 residues. V was clipped by 1 base and J by 5 bases; unmatched bases: 5. The CDR3 DNA is TGTGCCAGCAGCGTACAGGGGGTAGGAACTGAAGCTTTCTTT. Translating it yields CASSVQGVGTEAFF.

The genes are TRBV2 and TRBJ1-2; D not certain. V lost 5 bases to trimming and J lost 0 bases, with 13 bases between them. The CDR3 consists of 15 residues. The V gene's germline CDR1 is SNHLY and CDR2 FYNNEI. The CDR3 region has the DNA TGTGCCAGCAGTAAGGACGGGATTGCTAACTATGGCTACACCTTC. Translating gives CASSKDGIANYGYTF.